This T cell receptor beta chain was obtained from a study of Tregs in tolerant kidney transplant recipients. Study-wide results and limits: Tolerant patients' donor-specific Tregs expanded beyond overall Tregs, suggesting antigen-driven growth.

The table came from immunoSEQ multiplex PCR; TCRdb's copy has only in-frame clones and leaves some out. This sample yields 90,000 or so clones, of which over 85% are seen a single time; about 1.5% belongs to the top ten. Points on this clone: Its antigen is not identified.

This CDR3 is built from 14 residues. Trimming cost V 0 bases and J 8 bases, with 11 bases left between them. Germline loops: CDR1 SGHTA, CDR2 FQGNSA. The nonmyeloablative bone marrow transplants came from related graft donors, with transient mixed chimerism. The gene calls are TRBV7-2 and TRBJ1-3; weak D call: TRBD1 (5 bases). The sequence came from a human patient who received a combined kidney and bone marrow transplant. Some T cells here may be from the graft donor. This material consisted of CD4+ T cells from blood (PBMCs), taken 12 months after the transplant. The CDR3 protein is CASSLAGGSDTIYF. In nucleotides, the CDR3 is TGTGCCAGCAGCTTAGCGGGGGGTTCGGACACCATATATTTT.